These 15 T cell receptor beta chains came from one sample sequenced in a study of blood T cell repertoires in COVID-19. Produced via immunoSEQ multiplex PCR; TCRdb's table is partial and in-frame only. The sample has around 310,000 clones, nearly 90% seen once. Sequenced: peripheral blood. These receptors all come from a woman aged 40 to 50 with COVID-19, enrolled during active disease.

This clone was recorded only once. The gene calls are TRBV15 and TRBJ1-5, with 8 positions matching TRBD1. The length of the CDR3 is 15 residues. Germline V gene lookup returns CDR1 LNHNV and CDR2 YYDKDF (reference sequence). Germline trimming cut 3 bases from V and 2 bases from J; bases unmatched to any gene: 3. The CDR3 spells CATSRGQAGNQPQHF. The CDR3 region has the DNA TGTGCCACCAGCAGGGGACAGGCCGGCAATCAGCCCCAGCATTTT.

This CDR3 is CASSMRAGADTQYF. The CDR3 nucleotides are TGCGCCAGCAGCATGAGGGCCGGGGCAGATACGCAGTATTTT. V gene TRBV5-1 combines with J gene TRBJ2-3, with a possible D match to TRBD2 (5 bases). Germline assignment: CDR1 SGHRS and CDR2 YFSETQ. This CDR3 is built from 14 residues. Trimming stripped 4 bases from V and 4 bases from J, with 13 bases between.

CDR3 nucleotides: TGCGCCAGCAGCTTGGCCGGGGAATATTCACCCCTCCACTTT. Its protein is CASSLAGEYSPLHF. The chain joins TRBV5-1 to TRBJ1-6; D is ambiguous. The CDR3 runs 14 residues. Trimming shortened V by 0 bases and J by 8 bases, and 9 bases separated the two germline ends. The V gene's germline CDR1 is SGHRS and CDR2 YFSETQ.

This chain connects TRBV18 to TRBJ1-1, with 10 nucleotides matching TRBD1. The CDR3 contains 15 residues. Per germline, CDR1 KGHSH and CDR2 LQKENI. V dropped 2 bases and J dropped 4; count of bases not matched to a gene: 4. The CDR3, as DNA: TGTGCCAGCTCACCAGACAGGGGGCTGGGCACTGAAGCTTTCTTT. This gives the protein CASSPDRGLGTEAFF. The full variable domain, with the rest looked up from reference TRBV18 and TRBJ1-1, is NAGVMQNPRHLVRRRGQEARLRCSPMKGHSHVYWYRQLPEEGLKFMVYLQKENIIDESGMPKERFSAEFPKEGPSILRIQQVVRGDSAAYFCASSPDRGLGTEAFFGQGTRLTVV.

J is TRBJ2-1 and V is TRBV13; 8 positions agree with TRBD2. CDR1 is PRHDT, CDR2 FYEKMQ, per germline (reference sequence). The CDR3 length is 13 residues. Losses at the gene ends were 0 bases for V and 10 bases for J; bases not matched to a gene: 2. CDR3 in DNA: TGTGCCAGCAGCTTAGGGGTAGCGGGAGAGCAGTTCTTC. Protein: CASSLGVAGEQFF.

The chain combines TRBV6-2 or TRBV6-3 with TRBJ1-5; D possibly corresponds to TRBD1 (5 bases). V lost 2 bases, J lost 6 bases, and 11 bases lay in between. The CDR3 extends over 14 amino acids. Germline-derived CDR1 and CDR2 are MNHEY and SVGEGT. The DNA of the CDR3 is TGTGCCAGCAGTTACCAGGGTACAACTCAGCCCCAGCATTTT. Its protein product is CASSYQGTTQPQHF.

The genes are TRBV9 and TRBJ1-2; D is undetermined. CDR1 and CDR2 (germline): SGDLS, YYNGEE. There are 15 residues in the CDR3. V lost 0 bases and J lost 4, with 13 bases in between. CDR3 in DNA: TGTGCCAGCAGCGTAGCTGAGGTTTCGCCCTATGGCTACACCTTC. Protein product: CASSVAEVSPYGYTF.

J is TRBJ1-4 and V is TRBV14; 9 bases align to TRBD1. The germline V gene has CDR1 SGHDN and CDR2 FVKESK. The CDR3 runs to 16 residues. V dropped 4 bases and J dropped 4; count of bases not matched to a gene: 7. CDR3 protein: CASSPWDRAVNEKLFF. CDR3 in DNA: TGTGCCAGCAGCCCCTGGGACAGGGCGGTTAATGAAAAACTGTTTTTT.

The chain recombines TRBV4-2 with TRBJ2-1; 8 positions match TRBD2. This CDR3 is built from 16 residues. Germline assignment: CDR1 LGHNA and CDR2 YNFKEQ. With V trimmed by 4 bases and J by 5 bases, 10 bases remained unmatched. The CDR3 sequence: CASSLYGGGIHNEQFF. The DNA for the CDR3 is TGTGCCAGCAGCCTTTACGGCGGGGGGATTCACAATGAGCAGTTCTTC.

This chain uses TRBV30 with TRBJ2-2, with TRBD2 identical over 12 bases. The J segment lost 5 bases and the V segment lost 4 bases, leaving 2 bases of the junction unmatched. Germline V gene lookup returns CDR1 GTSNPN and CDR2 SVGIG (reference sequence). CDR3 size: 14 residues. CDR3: CAWTSGRETGELFF. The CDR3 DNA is TGTGCCTGGACTAGCGGGAGGGAAACCGGGGAGCTGTTTTTT.

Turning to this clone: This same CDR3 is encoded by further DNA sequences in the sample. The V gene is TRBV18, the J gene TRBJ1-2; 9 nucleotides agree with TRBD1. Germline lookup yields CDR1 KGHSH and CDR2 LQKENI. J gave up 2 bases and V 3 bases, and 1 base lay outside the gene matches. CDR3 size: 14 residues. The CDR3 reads CASSPGQGNYGYTF. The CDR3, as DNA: TGTGCCAGCTCACCGGGACAGGGAAACTATGGCTACACCTTC.

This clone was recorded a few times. The CDR3 DNA reads TGTGCCAGTAGTACGCGACTAGCGGGGAACACCCACGAGCAGTACTTC. Translated, it gives CASSTRLAGNTHEQYF. V usage is TRBV19 and J usage is TRBJ2-7; TRBD2 agrees at 11 bases. The CDR3 sequence is 16 residues long. V lost 4 bases, J lost 5 bases, and 10 bases stayed unmatched. Germline CDR1 reads LNHDA; CDR2 reads SQIVND (reference sequence).

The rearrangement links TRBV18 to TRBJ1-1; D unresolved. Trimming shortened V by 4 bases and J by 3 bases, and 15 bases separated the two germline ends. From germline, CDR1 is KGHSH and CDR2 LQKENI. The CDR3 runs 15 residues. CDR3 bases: TGTGCCAGCTCACTCCGGGAGGCCGGCGACACTGAAGCTTTCTTT. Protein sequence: CASSLREAGDTEAFF.

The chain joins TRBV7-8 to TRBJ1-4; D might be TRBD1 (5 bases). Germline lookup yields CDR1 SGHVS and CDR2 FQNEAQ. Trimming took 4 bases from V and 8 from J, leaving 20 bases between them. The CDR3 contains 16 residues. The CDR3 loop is CASSSRPGRDGEKLFF. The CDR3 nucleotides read TGTGCCAGCAGCTCACGCCCAGGGAGGGATGGCGAAAAACTGTTTTTT. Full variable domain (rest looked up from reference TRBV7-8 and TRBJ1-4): GAGVSQSPRYKVAKRGQDVALRCDPISGHVSLFWYQQALGQGPEFLTYFQNEAQLDKSGLPSDRFFAERPEGSVSTLKIQRTQQEDSAVYLCASSSRPGRDGEKLFFGSGTQLSVL.

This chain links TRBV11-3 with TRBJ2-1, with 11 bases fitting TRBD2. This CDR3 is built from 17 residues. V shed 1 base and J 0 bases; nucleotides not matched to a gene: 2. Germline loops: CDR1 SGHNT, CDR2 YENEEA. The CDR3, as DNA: TGTGCCAGCAGCTTAGCTAGCGGGGGGCTCTCCTACAATGAGCAGTTCTTC. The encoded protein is CASSLASGGLSYNEQFF. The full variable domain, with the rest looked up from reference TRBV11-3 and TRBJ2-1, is EAGVVQSPRYKIIEKKQPVAFWCNPISGHNTLYWYLQNLGQGPELLIRYENEEAVDDSQLPKDRFSAERLKGVDSTLKIQPAELGDSAVYLCASSLASGGLSYNEQFFGPGTRLTVL.